One and the same sample provided the 23 T cell receptor beta chains below, sequenced in a study of CD8 T cells in ankylosing spondylitis. General study points: Characteristic, it appeared, of ankylosing spondylitis blood was a TCR beta motif of eight highly homologous variants.

A single record per CDR3 protein comes from TCRdb applying MiXCR to the 5' RACE reads. This sample has about 500,000 distinct CDR3 sequences; over 9.5% occur once, and the top ten carry approximately 6.3%. No antigen has been assigned to these receptors. Sequenced sample: blood, either unsorted or a sorted T cell fraction (not recorded which). The receptors derive from a male donor with ankylosing spondylitis.

A note on this clonotype: A read error is possible here, since a much larger clone lies one base away. The chain combines TRBV5-1 with TRBJ2-1, with D tentatively TRBD2 (5 bases). This CDR3 is built from 18 residues. The V and J ends lost 4 bases and 4 bases respectively, with 24 bases between them. Germline CDR1 reads SGHRS; CDR2 reads YFSETQ. CDR3 DNA sequence: TGCGCCAGCAGCCTTCGAGCTAGCTGGTCCTATTTTTACAATGAGCAGTTCTTC. This encodes CASSLRASWSYFYNEQFF.

The chain employs TRBV7-6 and TRBJ1-4; D possibly corresponds to TRBD1 (5 bases). Germline CDR1 is SGHVS and CDR2 is FNYEAQ. The V end was cut by 6 bases, the J end by 5 bases, with 16 bases between. The CDR3 is 15 amino acids. The CDR3 reads CASRLTGSSNEKLFF. The CDR3, as DNA: TGTGCCAGCAGACTTACAGGATCGTCGAATGAAAAACTGTTTTTT.

This clonotype was seen more than once but under ten times. The chain employs TRBV15 and TRBJ2-3; D is ambiguous. CDR1 and CDR2 (germline): LNHNV, YYDKDF (reference sequence). V was pared by 5 bases and J by 0 bases, with 9 bases between. This CDR3 region has 14 residues. The CDR3 loop reads CATSEDRSTDTQYF. In nucleotides, the CDR3 is TGTGCCACCAGCGAGGACCGAAGCACAGATACGCAGTATTTT.

This clonotype has only a few counts. The chain recombines TRBV5-1 with TRBJ2-7, with 10 nucleotides matching TRBD2. V was pared by 3 bases and J by 3 bases, with 9 bases of the junction left unmatched. The germline V gene has CDR1 SGHRS and CDR2 YFSETQ. The CDR3 contains 16 residues. Here the CDR3 DNA reads TGCGCCAGCAGCTCGTCCGGGCCTAGCGGGAGCTACGAGCAGTACTTC. This sequence encodes CASSSSGPSGSYEQYF.

This clonotype was seen repeatedly, ten times or more. The chain employs TRBV10-3 and TRBJ2-1; tentatively, D is TRBD1 or TRBD2 (5 bases each). There are 14 residues in the CDR3. The V end was cut by 6 bases, the J end by 4 bases, with 13 bases between. CDR1 is ENHRY, CDR2 SYGVKD, per germline. The CDR3 region has the DNA TGTGCCATCAGGGCCGGGGCCTCGTACAATGAGCAGTTCTTC. Translation gives CAIRAGASYNEQFF.

This clonotype occurred a few times. CDR3 protein: CAWSGVGDYGETQYF. The CDR3 DNA reads as TGTGCCTGGAGTGGGGTGGGAGACTACGGGGAGACCCAGTACTTC. The V and J genes are TRBV30 and TRBJ2-5; a possible D gene is TRBD2 (5 bases). V lost 1 base to trimming and J lost 5 bases, with 17 bases between them. The CDR3 has 15 residues. Germline values: CDR1 GTSNPN, CDR2 SVGIG (reference sequence).

This rearrangement joins TRBV10-3 to TRBJ2-7; D possibly corresponds to TRBD2 (5 bases). The CDR3 extends over 13 amino acids. Trimming shortened V by 0 bases and J by 5 bases, and 8 bases separated the two germline ends. CDR1 and CDR2 (germline): ENHRY, SYGVKD. The CDR3 coding sequence is TGTGCCATCAGTGAGTCGGGGAGAGACGAGCAGTACTTC. It is translated as CAISESGRDEQYF.

This clonotype showed up just a few times. The chain combines TRBV20-1 with TRBJ1-2; maybe TRBD1 (6 bases). Germline-derived CDR1 and CDR2 are DFQATT and SNEGSKA (reference sequence). V was cut by 5 bases and J by 4 bases, with 14 bases left in between. The CDR3 loop spans 13 amino acids. Here the CDR3 reads CSALTGMVYGYTF. The CDR3 DNA is TGCAGTGCTTTGACAGGAATGGTCTATGGCTACACCTTC.

This clonotype was observed a few times. The chain carries TRBV6-2 or TRBV6-3 and TRBJ2-4; D is unresolved. Trimming cost V 2 bases and J 7 bases, with 15 bases left between them. The CDR3 has 15 residues. Germline lookup yields CDR1 MNHEY and CDR2 SVGEGT. CDR3 DNA: TGTGCCAGCAGTTACCCCCCCGTGACTCGGAACATTCAGTACTTC. Translation gives CASSYPPVTRNIQYF.

This clonotype is labeled as medium-sized (0.01 to 0.1%). The CDR3 here is CASLRWGGSTGELFF. The CDR3 DNA follows: TGTGCCAGCCTACGGTGGGGGGGAAGCACCGGGGAGCTGTTTTTT. The V gene is TRBV6-2 or TRBV6-3, the J gene TRBJ2-2, with 7 bases fitting TRBD2. After removal of 8 bases from V and 4 bases from J, the junction contained 10 bases not matched to a gene. This CDR3 spans 15 amino acids. CDR1 and CDR2 (germline): MNHEY, SVGEGT.

The genes are TRBV12-3 or TRBV12-4 and TRBJ2-3; possible D gene TRBD2, 6 bases. The V end was cut by 6 bases, the J end by 2 bases, with 18 bases between. This CDR3 region has 16 residues. The CDR3 region is CASSRTPRGVTDTQYF. CDR3 nucleotides: TGTGCCAGCAGCCGCACACCCCGCGGGGTCACAGATACGCAGTATTTT.

This clonotype was counted between two and nine times. The chain carries TRBV11-3 and TRBJ2-3; maybe TRBD2 (5 bases). V lost 6 bases, J lost 2 bases, and 12 bases lay in between. The CDR3 length is 14 residues. The germline CDR1 and CDR2 sequences are SGHNT and YENEEA. CDR3 DNA sequence: TGTGCCAGCAGTCTTCTAGCTAACACAGATACGCAGTATTTT. Translation: CASSLLANTDTQYF.

This chain joins TRBV20-1 and TRBJ1-1, with D hard to call. The CDR3 is 12 residues long. Trimming left V 6 bases short and J 11 bases short, with 19 bases between. Germline V gene sequence: CDR1 DFQATT, CDR2 SNEGSKA (reference sequence). The CDR3 here is CSATERRLGAFF. The CDR3 DNA reads as TGCAGTGCAACCGAGAGGCGGCTAGGGGCTTTCTTT.

In this sample, this clonotype turned up a few times. CDR3 protein: CASSLPAGVDTQYF. The CDR3 region has the DNA TGTGCCAGCAGCTTGCCAGCGGGAGTGGATACGCAGTATTTT. The rearrangement joins TRBV5-6 to TRBJ2-3; 8 bases fit TRBD2. Germline V lookup: CDR1 SGHDT, CDR2 YYEEEE. V shed 1 base, J shed 6 bases, and the junction held 4 bases outside the gene matches. This CDR3 is built from 14 residues.

This clonotype was detected a few times. The J gene is TRBJ2-1, the V gene TRBV7-2; D not certain. V was cut by 5 bases and J by 4 bases, with 15 bases left in between. This CDR3 contains 15 residues. Germline V gene sequence: CDR1 SGHTA, CDR2 FQGNSA. The CDR3 nucleotides read TGTGCCAGCAGCCCAATAGGTGGAGCATACAATGAGCAGTTCTTC. Its translation is CASSPIGGAYNEQFF.

This clonotype was counted a few times. Mismatch with germline at one junction end may stem from a read error. The chain couples TRBV5-6 to TRBJ2-2, with D maybe TRBD2 (6 bases). Germline loops: CDR1 SGHDT, CDR2 YYEEEE. The length of the CDR3 is 17 residues. CDR3 region: CASTLVGGYGDTGELFF. CDR3 nucleotide sequence: TGTGCCAGCACCTTGGTTGGAGGGTATGGCGACACCGGGGAGCTGTTTTTT.

The chain joins TRBV3-1 to TRBJ1-5, with 9 bases identical to TRBD1. The CDR3 has 15 amino acids. Germline CDR1 LGHDT, CDR2 YNNKEL (reference sequence). Trimming at V came to 4 bases and at J to 6 bases, leaving 7 bases not matched to a gene. The CDR3 loop reads CASSLGTGQGQPQHF. CDR3 nucleotides: TGTGCCAGCAGCCTTGGGACAGGGCAAGGTCAGCCCCAGCATTTT. The full variable domain, with the rest looked up from reference TRBV3-1 and TRBJ1-5, is DTAVSQTPKYLVTQMGNDKSIKCEQNLGHDTMYWYKQDSKKFLKIMFSYNNKELIINETVPNRFSPKSPDKAHLNLHINSLELGDSAVYFCASSLGTGQGQPQHFGDGTRLSIL.

This clonotype appeared a few times. The CDR3: CASSRGGKYNEQFF. The CDR3, as DNA: TGTGCCAGCAGCCGCGGGGGGAAGTACAATGAGCAGTTCTTC. The chain is built from TRBV7-2 and TRBJ2-1, with 8 bases aligning to TRBD2. Per the germline V gene, CDR1 is SGHTA and CDR2 is FQGNSA. V gave up 5 bases and J gave up 4 bases; unmatched junction bases: 4. CDR3 length: 14 amino acids. Combining the CDR3 with reference TRBV7-2 and TRBJ2-1 gives the whole variable domain GAGVSQSPSNKVTEKGKDVELRCDPISGHTALYWYRQSLGQGLEFLIYFQGNSAPDKSGLPSDRFSAERTGGSVSTLTIQRTQQEDSAVYLCASSRGGKYNEQFFGPGTRLTVL.

This clonotype has ten or more counts. CDR3 nucleotide sequence: TGCGCCAGCAGCCCATTGCCTAGCGGGTCGGGGCGTGGCACCGGGGAGCTGTTTTTT. This translates into CASSPLPSGSGRGTGELFF. The chain carries TRBV5-1 and TRBJ2-2, with 8 bases identical to TRBD2. CDR3 size: 19 residues. Germline CDR1 reads SGHRS; CDR2 reads YFSETQ. Unmatched junction bases numbered 18, after V lost 4 bases and J lost 4 bases.

This clonotype was seen only a few times. The chain recombines TRBV7-9 with TRBJ2-5, with TRBD1 identical over 7 bases. The CDR3 totals 13 residues. Germline loops: CDR1 SEHNR, CDR2 FQNEAQ (reference sequence). The V segment lost 5 bases and the J segment 5 bases; nucleotides outside the gene matches: 5. In DNA, the CDR3 is TGTGCCAGCAGCCCGACAGGGCTGGAGACCCAGTACTTC. Encoded protein: CASSPTGLETQYF.

This clonotype was counted a few times. The chain has TRBV5-1 and TRBJ2-5, with D perhaps TRBD2 (6 bases). Germline lookup yields CDR1 SGHRS and CDR2 YFSETQ. V was clipped by 0 bases and J by 4 bases, with 13 bases between them. The CDR3 is made up of 15 amino acids. CDR3: CASSLELAWGETQYF. CDR3 DNA: TGCGCCAGCAGCTTGGAACTAGCCTGGGGAGAGACCCAGTACTTC.

The table lists this clonotype with many counts. The chain is built from TRBV20-1 and TRBJ1-5; D is perhaps TRBD1 (5 bases). The CDR3 has 15 residues. The germline V and J ends were trimmed by 1 base and 5 bases, with 15 bases remaining between them. Germline assignment: CDR1 DFQATT and CDR2 SNEGSKA (reference sequence). CDR3 in amino acids: CSARVLQGSDQPQHF. The CDR3, as DNA: TGCAGTGCTAGAGTTCTTCAGGGTTCGGATCAGCCCCAGCATTTT.

This chain uses TRBV4-2 with TRBJ2-2; 13 bases are a match to TRBD2. CDR3 size: 19 residues. With V trimmed by 5 bases and J by 1 base, 10 bases remained unmatched. Germline V CDR1 and CDR2: LGHNA, YNFKEQ. CDR3 nucleotides: TGTGCCAGCAGCGGCCCAGGACTAGCGGGAGTAGGGAACACCGGGGAGCTGTTTTTT. Translation gives CASSGPGLAGVGNTGELFF.